In its sample, the clone carrying this TCR beta chain was seen many times. The antigen is not known. Beta-chain TCR CDR3 regions were amplified from RNA transcripts. In the first round, RT-PCR was carried out with HTBI primers, and a multiplex PCR formed the second round. From the multiplex PCR reads, TCRdb called clonotypes with MiXCR, one entry per CDR3 protein. The sample gives about 500,000 distinct CDR3 sequences, approximately 37% of which show up once; 4% to 5% is in the top ten. The sample is drawn from a study of Graves' ophthalmopathy and Graves' hyperthyroidism. Findings and caveats of the study: Distinction of ophthalmopathy from stable hyperthyroidism by a 13-signature model reached over 85% sensitivity and 65% to 83% specificity. The authors also found most expanded thyroid clonotypes above 0.001 frequency in blood. The model forecast ophthalmopathy progression, reaching roughly 70% sensitivity and around 72% specificity.

Clinical symptoms, serum thyroxine, TRAb, thyroid ultrasound and orbital computed tomography formed the basis of diagnosis. This CDR3 has 15 amino acids. Deletions cut 4 bases from V and 5 bases from J, with 17 bases between. Germline V CDR1 and CDR2: SNHLY, FYNNEI. Sequenced material: peripheral blood or thyroid tissue (not recorded which). The sequence was obtained from an adult man with Graves' hyperthyroidism. The rearrangement links TRBV2 to TRBJ1-2, with D maybe TRBD1 (6 bases). CDR3 amino acids: CASSGVGGRIYGYTF. Here the CDR3 DNA reads TGTGCCAGCAGTGGAGTCGGGGGGCGCATTTATGGCTACACCTTC. Full variable domain (missing parts from reference TRBV2 and TRBJ1-2): EPEVTQTPSHQVTQMGQEVILRCVPISNHLYFYWYRQILGQKVEFLVSFYNNEISEKSEIFDDQFSVERPDGSNFTLKIRSTKLEDSAMYFCASSGVGGRIYGYTFGSGTRLTVV.